This T cell receptor (beta chain) derives from a study of cytomegalovirus exposure and HLA in healthy donors. This clone has more than one count but fewer than ten. Germline-derived CDR1 and CDR2 are MNHEY and SVGAGI. The V segment lost 6 bases and the J segment 6 bases; nucleotides outside the gene matches: 8. This CDR3 comprises 14 residues. PCR employed 60 Vbeta and 13 Jbeta primers. Here immunoSEQ multiplex PCR was the method, and the copy in TCRdb shows in-frame clones only, minus some. The profile shows 210,000 or so clones, 70% to 85% of them singletons. Source material: PBMCs. This sequence joins TRBV6-5 and TRBJ1-5, with TRBD1 matching over 7 bases. The sequence was collected from a woman between 35 and 50 years old in good health and CMV-seronegative. DNA for the CDR3: TGTGCCAGCAGCCCTAGACAGGGTCCTCAGCCCCAGCATTTT. The encoded protein is CASSPRQGPQPQHF.